This T cell receptor beta chain was documented in a study of cytotoxic CD8 clonotypes in ibrutinib-treated CLL. Concerning this clone itself: Its target is unknown.

Profiled with immunoSEQ multiplex PCR; TCRdb holds only in-frame clones, not every one. In the table there are approximately 130,000 clones, around four fifths of which are singletons. CDR1 is KGHSH and CDR2 is LQKENI in the germline V gene. The ends lost 2 bases at V and 9 bases at J; junction bases unmatched: 12. The CDR3 has 17 residues. Study-wide results and limits: Public clonotypes proved infrequent, and on treatment they shrank or remained steady.

The sequence came from a human donor with chronic lymphocytic leukemia. This sample comprised PBMCs, obtained after 24 months of ibrutinib treatment. The chain is built from TRBV18 and TRBJ1-6; TRBD1 aligns across 8 bases. CDR3 protein: CASSPTGTGQTGSPLHF. The CDR3 DNA sequence: TGTGCCAGCTCACCAACGGGGACAGGTCAAACGGGTTCACCCCTCCACTTT.